The clone carrying this T cell receptor (beta chain) came up a few times. Its cognate antigen is unknown. Gene names follow the mouse nomenclature. The sequence runs out 1 residue before the end of the CDR3; the remainder is reconstructed from the germline J gene. Time point: mouse harvest day 7 after allogeneic transplant. Each mouse received 10^7 T-cell-depleted marrow cells plus 10^6 splenic CD5+ T cells by tail vein. Tissues came from B6→BALB/c major-mismatch GVHD mice at day 7 or 14. The data were taken from a study of tissue T cells after allogeneic stem cell transplantation. The protocol was immunoSEQ multiplex PCR, while the TCRdb copy is restricted to in-frame clones and leaves out a portion. The sample yields 5,000 or so clones, roughly 52% seen once. V was pared by 5 bases and J by 0 bases, with 10 bases between. This CDR3 has 14 residues. The germline gives CDR1 LGHDT, CDR2 YNNKQL (reference sequence).

General observations from the study: Sampling depth was limited, and the cohort was small and clinically varied. Anatomically similar tissues had similar TCR repertoires within each patient.

Sequencing was done on a sample of gut tissue. This chain uses TRBV4 with TRBJ1-2; D not resolved. This clonotype was obtained from a female BALB/c mouse given C57BL/6 T cells with graft-versus-host disease after an allogeneic hematopoietic cell transplant. The DNA read from the CDR3 is TGTGCCAGCAGCCTCGACATTGCAAACTCCGACTACACC. It encodes CASSLDIANSDYT. The whole CDR3 is CASSLDIANSDYTF.